The T cell receptor (beta chain) described here comes from a study of blood T cell repertoires in COVID-19 (dated by TCRdb to between 2020 and 2021). Study-wide context: Samples covering the acute and convalescent phases of COVID-19 were provided by collaborators in the United States, Italy and Spain. The repertoires were released in a freely available public database intended as a resource for research on the immune response to SARS-CoV-2. The sample metadata nearly always contained a de-identified subject ID, COVID-19 status, age in years and sex. Samples came from the ongoing ImmuneRACE study (first 160 participants) plus 1,254 subjects from 6 global collaborators. The dataset comprised deeply sampled blood TCRbeta repertoires from subjects exposed to, actively infected with, or recovered from COVID-19. The prospective study material was composed of cDNA or gDNA derived from T cells, B-cell-depleted T cells, or PBMCs. Where HLA class I and class II types were available, the types were taken from metadata supplied by the sample provider, not from assay-based typing. Here is what the overall study found, with its caveats: How much clinical and demographic metadata was included differed by source and by participant, and the metadata was provided uncurated.

Note on this clone: The target of this receptor is not known. Base qualities are not recorded, but no much larger clone differs from it by a single base.

From the cysteine up to the phenylalanine, the CDR3 has a length of 16 residues. The retained sequence is limited to the CDR3, 48 bases, with the frame set at the first base. V is reduced by 6 bases and J by 2 bases, leaving a spacing of 18 bases between them. For CDR1 and CDR2, the germline V gene lists MDHEN and SYDVKM. The immunoSEQ Assay, a bias-controlled multiplex PCR, was used to amplify TCRbeta CDR3 regions from genomic DNA. The paper's processing steps were these. The number of nucleated cells in each sample was estimated from the amplification of reference gene primers within the assay. To quantify the absolute abundance of each unique TCRbeta CDR3 rearrangement, sequence reads were collapsed and filtered. For each sample, productive Simpson clonality was calculated as the square root of Simpson's diversity index across productive rearrangements. Here the immuneACCESS table is served through TCRdb, limited to in-frame sequences with V and J called. Missing clones are a known gap in these copies; in checked studies unresolved V genes cover under half, and the rest lacks a known reason. For V, J and clone size, that table is used; D and trimming come from the DNA. This sample comprises about 200,000 clones, 81% of them detected only once. The top ten hold just under 9% of the sample.

Participants in the prospective study were aged about 18 to 100 years, lived in 20 to 30 United States geographic areas, and enrolled through a virtual design. In the prospective study, cohorts were assigned on the basis of participant-reported clinical history obtained from a screening survey and a study questionnaire. In the prospective study, whole blood, serum and a nasopharyngeal or oropharyngeal swab were collected from each participant by mobile phlebotomists. Additional blood draws and questionnaires over a 2-month period could optionally be provided by prospective study participants. Before DNA extraction, prospective study blood samples were shipped either frozen or at room temperature.

The V gene is TRBV28 and the J gene is TRBJ2-3; perhaps TRBD2 is the D gene, with 7 bases matching. Material: PBMCs or T cells enriched from blood (not recorded which). The sequence came from a woman aged 50 to 60 with acute COVID-19. The sequenced DNA: TGTGCCAGCAGCACCTCGGGCGGGGGCTTCACAGATACGCAGTATTTT. This sequence encodes CASSTSGGGFTDTQYF.